The source of this TCR beta chain is a study of T cells in Graves' hyperthyroidism and ophthalmopathy (dated by TCRdb to the late 2010s). Background for the entire study: Peripheral blood was sampled at the time of initial diagnosis, prior to any treatment. To identify distinguishing TCR V-J signatures, a discovery cohort of some 99 patients was used, comprising under 45 with Graves' ophthalmopathy and under 60 with stable Graves' hyperthyroidism. Prospective prediction of ophthalmopathy was tested in an independent validation cohort consisting of fewer than 20 hyperthyroidism patients and some 16 patients who later progressed to ophthalmopathy. For training and testing, the 80 to 100 patients in the discovery cohort were randomly divided in a 7:3 ratio. In about 6 Graves' hyperthyroidism patients, the study also compared T-cell repertoires from thyroid tissue with T-cell repertoires from blood. Following sampling, methimazole starting at 30 mg daily was given to hyperthyroidism patients, and high-dose intravenous methylprednisolone was given to ophthalmopathy patients. TCR Vbeta CDR3 sequencing of 140 or so peripheral blood samples (roughly 43 ophthalmopathy, roughly 72 hyperthyroidism and some 17 progressor patients) is reported in the paper.

This clonotype was picked up many times. The clone's antigen remains unknown. Base qualities were left out, and no much larger clone turns up one base away. A patient counted as having stable Graves' hyperthyroidism if no progression to ophthalmopathy occurred over 18 months of follow-up. Hyperthyroidism patients were newly diagnosed, with disease duration under 2 months, and aged 18 to 65 years. Any patient with an uncontrolled infection, another autoimmune disease, pregnancy or lactation was excluded. Diagnoses relied on clinical symptoms, serum thyroxine and TRAb, thyroid ultrasound and orbital computed tomography. PBMCs were isolated from approximately 10 ml of fresh peripheral blood by Ficoll-Paque density gradient centrifugation. Total RNA was extracted using Trizol reagent, and RNA quality was assessed on an Agilent 2100 Bioanalyzer. Summary of the overall study and its limitations: Most expanded thyroid clonotypes (frequency above 0.001) were also detected in blood, suggesting blood repertoires may reflect thyroid immune responses. No statistical method was used to set the sample size in advance, and investigators knew the group allocation. In validation, the model predicted progression to ophthalmopathy with roughly 70% sensitivity and about 72% specificity, a median of around 6.6 months before onset. Ophthalmopathy was separated from stable hyperthyroidism by a 13 V-J signature model, with 85% to 90% sensitivity and about 81% specificity obtained in cross-validation and 80%/75% obtained in testing.

The TCR beta CDR3 regions were amplified from the RNA transcripts. The TCR CDR3 was subjected to a first round of RT-PCR using the HTBI primer set and the Qiagen OneStep RT-PCR kit. The libraries were constructed in a second round of multiplex PCR and then size-selected and purified. Paired-end sequencing of the libraries was performed with 100 bp reads on an Illumina HiSeq2000. As for the authors' bioinformatics: SOAPnuke was used to process the raw data, removing reads that contained adapters or uncalled bases, had a mean Phred below 15, or lacked an exact match to the constant primer or identifier. High-quality paired reads were merged with COPE v1.2.5, and unique nucleotide sequences were defined as clonotypes. Clonotypes were aligned to IMGT TRBV, TRBD and TRBJ reference segments using MiTCR v1.1. Analysis was restricted to V-J combinations with a frequency above 0.0001, which covered roughly 99% of repertoires. The TCS score was defined as F50 (clonal expansion) divided by E x V (chaos), with BLOSUM62-based TCRdist calculated between CDR3 peptides within each V-J. Welch's t-statistics and random forest reduced 514 V-J features to fewer than 15, which were used in a naive Bayes classifier (R e1071). TCRdb applied fastp at Q25 and MiXCR to the public reads, then kept only in-frame beta chains. Each CDR3 protein gets just one entry, which takes the most common genes and DNA from the rows behind it. These V and J calls derive from TCRdb rather than the authors' analysis. This sample is represented by about 400,000 distinct CDR3 sequences; under 15% of them were singletons. The top ten constitute around a third of the sample.

This TCR derives from a woman aged 30 to 39 with Graves' hyperthyroidism. The material sequenced was blood.

In nucleotides, the sequence is TGCAGTGCTAGAGATCTGGTCTCCTACGAGCAGTACTTC. Translated, it reads CSARDLVSYEQYF. The chain employs TRBV20-1 and TRBJ2-7; the D gene cannot be named for sure. V is reduced by 0 bases and J by 0 bases, leaving a spacing of 6 bases between them. Spanning cysteine to phenylalanine, the CDR3 consists of 13 amino acids. The entry retains the CDR3 DNA only, 39 bases that are in frame from base 1. CDR1 and CDR2 were assigned from the germline V gene (reference sequence) as DFQATT and SNEGSKA.